Reported below is one T cell receptor (beta chain). Its matching antigen is unknown. The read finishes 3 residues shy of the CDR3 end, and the germline J gene is used to complete it. Here immunoSEQ multiplex PCR was the method, and the copy in TCRdb shows in-frame clones only, minus some. The sample spans some 40,000 clones; the ten largest clones claim about 1.2%. The sample originates from a study of T cells in women clearing cervical HPV infection. Study-level information: Only a few women had HLA typing results available.

Each participant carried one incident cervical HPV16 infection only. HPV was found by MY09/MY11 PCR and dot-blot genotyping. Overall study results and limits: Cases carried less TRBV6-7 than controls: roughly 0.11% versus 0.16%.

CDR3 length equals 15 residues. CDR1 and CDR2 from the germline V gene are LNHDA and SQIVND (reference sequence). This chain joins TRBV19 and TRBJ1-2; D call uncertain. Sequencing was carried out using blood buffy coat. This receptor was obtained from a woman aged 18-69 years with a cervical HPV16 infection that either progressed to CIN3+ or cleared (not recorded which). Incomplete CDR3 DNA: TGTGCCAGTAGTGAGACTAGCGGTCTCTCCTACGAC. As protein: CASSETSGLSYD. The whole CDR3 is CASSETSGLSYDYTF. The complete variable domain, with remaining parts taken from reference TRBV19 and TRBJ1-2, reads DGGITQSPKYLFRKEGQNVTLSCEQNLNHDAMYWYRQDPGQGLRLIYYSQIVNDFQKGDIAEGYSVSREKKESFPLTVTSAQKNPTAFYLCASSETSGLSYDYTFGSGTRLTVV.